This section outlines one TCR beta chain sequence together with its context. This clonotype was found a few times. Its antigen is not yet known. Base-call qualities are not available, and no considerably larger clone is one nucleotide away. Spanning cysteine to phenylalanine, the CDR3 consists of 14 amino acids. The kept DNA is CDR3 alone, 42 bases in frame from the first base. The germline V gene provides CDR1 KGHSH and CDR2 LQKENI. Cut back by 3 bases and 0 bases, the V and J ends lie 9 bases apart. These data are taken from a study of T cell repertoires in cytomegalovirus infection (dated by TCRdb to between 2018 and 2021). The study in broad terms: Donor HLA type was relevant to the analysis, because carriage of CMV infection together with the matching HLA type was indicated by public TCR beta signatures. The study at large found these results: The ex vivo response was dominated by HLA-C-restricted CMV-specific TCR beta clonotypes, and the single most frequent clonotype in two of eight donors was supplied by these HLA-C-restricted clonotypes. Carriers of CMV infection plus the relevant HLA type were discriminated by the cumulative frequency of public TCR beta family members in the study cohort and in an independent roughly 340-donor cohort.

TCRdb lists the instrument as Illumina HiSeq 1500. Starting from the raw public reads, TCRdb applied fastp trimming at Q25, assembled clones with MiXCR and retained in-frame beta chains. All rows with the same CDR3 protein become a single entry with the most common DNA and genes. Across this sample there are roughly 250,000 distinct CDR3 sequences, with 22% seen only once. The ten most abundant clones make up about 20% of the sample. The chain joins TRBV18 to TRBJ2-7, with a weak D call of TRBD1 (5 bases match). The material sequenced was CD8+ T cells from PBMCs. This clonotype originated in a human donor in good health (CMV status not recorded). Some clones in this sample may be carry-over from other donors' samples. This receptor carries the CDR3 CASSPDTSSYEQYF. The DNA sequence is as follows: TGTGCCAGCTCACCGGACACCAGCTCCTACGAGCAGTACTTC.